This record covers a single T cell receptor beta chain. The sample belongs to a study of T cell changes during pregnancy in multiple sclerosis. Using immunoSEQ multiplex PCR, the repertoire was profiled, and TCRdb retains in-frame clones only, with some absent. This table has 30,000 to 40,000 clones, 75% to 95% appearing once. Germline values: CDR1 LNHDA, CDR2 SQIVND (reference sequence). Trimming stripped 8 bases from V and 2 bases from J, with 11 bases between. There are 13 residues in the CDR3. V usage is TRBV19 and J usage is TRBJ2-3; D is perhaps TRBD1 (6 bases). The source was CD4+ T cells from peripheral blood mononuclear cells, collected in the third trimester of pregnancy. The TCR comes from a female donor in good health, enrolled as a control in a pregnancy study. The CDR3 reads CASGTTPTDTQYF. The CDR3 nucleotides are TGTGCCAGTGGGACAACGCCCACAGATACGCAGTATTTT.